The clone carrying this T cell receptor beta chain was seen ten or more times. The source of the sample is a study of T cell repertoires in cytomegalovirus infection. Looked up from germline, CDR1 is MNHNS and CDR2 is SASEGT. CDR3 length: 15 amino acids. The V and J ends lost 5 bases and 4 bases, in that order; junction bases with no gene match: 6. MiXCR, applied by TCRdb to the reads, yields one record per CDR3 protein. This table holds hundreds of thousands of distinct CDR3 sequences, roughly 12% found once. The rearrangement links TRBV6-1 to TRBJ2-2, with TRBD1 identical over 8 bases. This clonotype was sampled from a human donor in good health (CMV status not recorded). Some clones in this sample may be carry-over from other donors' samples. Sequenced input: PBMCs. The CDR3 region has the DNA TGTGCCAGCAGTCCAAGGACAGGGTTCACCGGGGAGCTGTTTTTT. This codes for CASSPRTGFTGELFF.